These 30 T cell receptor beta chains originate from one sample sequenced in a study of T cell repertoires in cytomegalovirus infection. In TCRdb, the reads were re-called with MiXCR into one record per CDR3 protein. Among 200,000 to 300,000 distinct CDR3 sequences listed, roughly 13% were seen once. Sequencing was carried out using PBMCs. The receptor set was obtained from a human donor in good health (CMV status not recorded). Some clones in this sample may be carry-over from other donors' samples.

This clonotype was counted at least ten times. The genes are TRBV11-3 and TRBJ1-1; maybe TRBD1 (5 bases). Germline V gene sequence: CDR1 SGHNT, CDR2 YENEEA. V was shortened by 2 bases and J by 3 bases, with 7 bases between the two germline ends. This CDR3 comprises 13 residues. The CDR3, as DNA: TGTGCCAGCAGCTTATGGGGGGACACTGAAGCTTTCTTT. Protein product: CASSLWGDTEAFF.

This clonotype was seen many times. This chain joins TRBV7-2 and TRBJ2-5, with TRBD2 matching 9 bases. V trimming: 4 bases; J trimming: 3 bases; junction bases outside the gene matches: 6. The CDR3 covers 15 residues. The germline V gene encodes CDR1 SGHTA and CDR2 FQGNSA. CDR3 sequence reads: CASSYLGGREETQYF. The CDR3 region has the DNA TGTGCCAGCAGCTACCTTGGCGGGAGGGAAGAGACCCAGTACTTC.

This clonotype was seen ten or more times. The chain couples TRBV12-3 or TRBV12-4 to TRBJ2-3; 10 positions match TRBD2. The CDR3 has 15 residues. Germline trimming cut 6 bases from V and 4 bases from J; bases unmatched to any gene: 7. This CDR3 is CASSPVGLAADTQYF. CDR3 sequence (DNA): TGTGCCAGCAGCCCGGTAGGACTAGCGGCAGATACGCAGTATTTT.

A word on this clonotype: A much larger clone differs from this one at a single base, so this may be a read error. No conserved phenylalanine or tryptophan ends this CDR3, so it is likely a read error. The chain carries TRBV12-3 or TRBV12-4 and TRBJ2-7, with TRBD1 matching 10 bases. The CDR3 has 16 amino acids. V dropped 5 bases and J dropped 2; count of bases not matched to a gene: 9. The CDR3 protein is CASSGTGTGVTYEQYL. In DNA, the CDR3 is TGTGCCAGCAGTGGAACCGGGACAGGGGTAACCTACGAGCAGTACCTC.

V and J are TRBV5-4 and TRBJ2-7; D ambiguous. The CDR3 is 13 residues long. CDR1 and CDR2 from the germline V gene are SGHNT and YYREEE (reference sequence). The V gene lost 4 bases and the J gene lost 5 bases, with 13 bases spanning the gap. CDR3: CASSLPRRDEQYF. In nucleotides, the CDR3 is TGTGCCAGCAGCCTACCAAGGCGAGACGAGCAGTACTTC.

This clonotype was detected many times. The V call is TRBV28, the J call TRBJ1-4, with a possible D match to TRBD1 (5 bases). This CDR3 contains 14 residues. V was clipped by 2 bases and J by 7 bases, with 11 bases between them. CDR1 MDHEN and CDR2 SYDVKM come from the germline V gene. The CDR3 spells CASSLEVGAEKLFF. The CDR3, as DNA: TGTGCCAGCAGTTTAGAAGTAGGGGCTGAAAAACTGTTTTTT.

This clonotype was recorded at least ten times. The V gene is TRBV7-6, the J gene TRBJ2-5; D uncertain. The CDR3 is 14 residues long. Germline values: CDR1 SGHVS, CDR2 FNYEAQ. Trimming shortened V by 6 bases and J by 5 bases, and 16 bases separated the two germline ends. CDR3 bases: TGTGCCAGCAGTTACTCCCCGTCCGCGGAGACCCAGTACTTC. It specifies CASSYSPSAETQYF.

This clonotype was seen at least ten times. The chain combines TRBV6-6 with TRBJ2-5; TRBD2 is a possible D gene (5 bases). V dropped 0 bases and J dropped 4 bases, with 9 bases sitting between them. Germline loops: CDR1 MNHNY, CDR2 SVGAGI (reference sequence). The CDR3 is 14 residues long. The CDR3 region is CASSYSSEVETQYF. CDR3 coding DNA: TGTGCCAGCAGTTACTCATCGGAGGTAGAGACCCAGTACTTC.

V usage is TRBV19 and J usage is TRBJ1-6; D uncertain. The ends were cut back, 6 bases at V and 7 bases at J, with 16 bases in the middle. This CDR3 comprises 15 residues. The germline V gene encodes CDR1 LNHDA and CDR2 SQIVND (reference sequence). CDR3 amino acids: CASSVPQRENSPLHF. CDR3 DNA: TGTGCCAGTAGCGTCCCGCAGAGGGAGAATTCACCCCTCCACTTT. The complete variable domain, with remaining parts taken from reference TRBV19 and TRBJ1-6, reads DGGITQSPKYLFRKEGQNVTLSCEQNLNHDAMYWYRQDPGQGLRLIYYSQIVNDFQKGDIAEGYSVSREKKESFPLTVTSAQKNPTAFYLCASSVPQRENSPLHFGNGTRLTVT.

This clonotype was seen more than once but under ten times. This sequence joins TRBV7-9 and TRBJ1-2; 7 bases are shared with TRBD1. Looked up from germline, CDR1 is SEHNR and CDR2 is FQNEAQ (reference sequence). The ends lost 2 bases at V and 7 bases at J; junction bases unmatched: 10. This CDR3 has 15 residues. CDR3 residues: CASSLRTGAGGGYTF. CDR3 nucleotide sequence: TGTGCCAGCAGCTTAAGGACAGGCGCTGGGGGTGGCTACACCTTC.

This clonotype was counted ten times or more. The rearrangement joins TRBV11-3 to TRBJ2-5; 8 bases are shared with TRBD2. The length of the CDR3 is 16 residues. From germline, CDR1 is SGHNT and CDR2 YENEEA. The J segment lost 2 bases and the V segment lost 5 bases, leaving 10 bases of the junction unmatched. The CDR3 sequence: CASSKDPGGVQETQYF. In DNA, the CDR3 is TGTGCCAGCAGCAAGGACCCGGGAGGGGTTCAAGAGACCCAGTACTTC.

This clonotype is medium-sized by share. J is TRBJ2-7 and V is TRBV7-2, with 9 bases that match TRBD1. The CDR3 consists of 13 residues. The V segment lost 8 bases and the J segment 2 bases; nucleotides outside the gene matches: 4. Germline values: CDR1 SGHTA, CDR2 FQGNSA. The DNA for the CDR3 is TGTGCCAGCGGTCGACAGGGGGCCTACGAGCAGTACTTC. Its protein product is CASGRQGAYEQYF.

This clonotype came up a few times. The chain links TRBV7-9 to TRBJ2-1, with D perhaps TRBD1 (6 bases). The CDR3 sequence is 14 residues long. The ends were cut back, 7 bases at V and 8 bases at J, with 18 bases in the middle. The germline CDR1 and CDR2 sequences are SEHNR and FQNEAQ (reference sequence). CDR3 DNA sequence: TGTGCCAGCACCCCCCAAGGGGGAGTTGATGAGCAGTTCTTC. It encodes CASTPQGGVDEQFF.

Only a few counts were recorded for this clonotype. This sequence joins TRBV24-1 and TRBJ2-5, with a tentative D call TRBD2 (6 bases). Between the trimmed V and J ends, which lost 0 bases and 3 bases, there was a span of 10 bases. The CDR3 is made up of 15 amino acids. CDR1 and CDR2 from the germline V gene are KGHDR and SFDVKD. Here the CDR3 DNA reads TGTGCCACCAGTGATTTGTTTGGAGGGGAAGAGACCCAGTACTTC. Translated, it gives CATSDLFGGEETQYF.

This clonotype has more than one count but fewer than ten. V is TRBV6-6 and J is TRBJ1-1, with a tentative D call TRBD1 (5 bases). Germline V gene sequence: CDR1 MNHNY, CDR2 SVGAGI (reference sequence). V was clipped by 6 bases and J by 2 bases, with 10 bases between them. This CDR3 region has 13 residues. Written as DNA, the CDR3 is TGTGCCAGCAGAGGGGCCCTTAACACTGAAGCTTTCTTT. Protein product: CASRGALNTEAFF.

The V and J genes are TRBV7-9 and TRBJ1-6; D possibly corresponds to TRBD1 (5 bases). Per germline, CDR1 SEHNR and CDR2 FQNEAQ (reference sequence). Deletions cut 1 base from V and 8 bases from J, with 12 bases between. This CDR3 has 15 amino acids. CDR3 loop: CASSLVAGTYSPLHF. CDR3 bases: TGTGCCAGCAGCTTAGTGGCGGGGACCTATTCACCCCTCCACTTT. Full variable domain (missing parts from reference TRBV7-9 and TRBJ1-6): DTGVSQNPRHKITKRGQNVTFRCDPISEHNRLYWYRQTLGQGPEFLTYFQNEAQLEKSRLLSDRFSAERPKGSFSTLEIQRTEQGDSAMYLCASSLVAGTYSPLHFGNGTRLTVT.

Only a few counts were recorded for this clonotype. The chain carries TRBV7-9 and TRBJ1-2; 8 nucleotides agree with TRBD1. V shed 1 base, J shed 6 bases, and the junction held 7 bases outside the gene matches. There are 15 residues in the CDR3. Germline CDR1 is SEHNR and CDR2 is FQNEAQ (reference sequence). The CDR3 reads CASSLDHRGTDGYTF. In DNA, the CDR3 is TGTGCCAGCAGCTTAGATCACAGGGGGACGGATGGCTACACCTTC.

Only a few counts were recorded for this clonotype. The rearrangement joins TRBV4-1 to TRBJ1-2; 8 nucleotides line up with TRBD1. The CDR3 loop spans 13 amino acids. In germline, CDR1 is MGHRA, CDR2 YSYEKL. With 4 bases clipped from V and 5 bases from J, the junction kept 3 bases outside the gene matches. CDR3 amino acids: CASSPGDRYGYTF. The CDR3 DNA reads as TGCGCCAGCAGCCCCGGGGACAGGTATGGCTACACCTTC.

This chain connects TRBV29-1 to TRBJ1-2; D call uncertain. V lost 6 bases, J lost 4 bases, and 12 bases lay in between. This CDR3 comprises 12 residues. The germline V gene has CDR1 SQVTM and CDR2 ANQGSEA. CDR3 protein: CSVDALSYGYTF. The CDR3 nucleotides are TGCAGCGTCGACGCTTTATCCTATGGCTACACCTTC.

This clonotype showed up just a few times. The chain uses TRBV19 and TRBJ2-1, with TRBD2 identical over 12 bases. Trimming cost V 3 bases and J 11 bases; bases outside gene matches: 5. Germline V gene lookup returns CDR1 LNHDA and CDR2 SQIVND (reference sequence). The CDR3 spans 14 residues. For the CDR3, the DNA is TGTGCCAGTAGTATTAGGACTAGCGGGGACAAGCAGTTCTTC. It codes for CASSIRTSGDKQFF.

At least ten counts were recorded for this clonotype. The rearrangement uses TRBV7-2 and TRBJ2-6; possible D gene TRBD2, 6 bases. There are 14 residues in the CDR3. Germline CDR1 and CDR2: SGHTA and FQGNSA. V was trimmed by 9 bases and J by 0 bases, leaving 9 bases between them. The CDR3 is CARGTLSGANVLTF. In DNA, the CDR3 is TGTGCCAGGGGGACTCTCTCTGGGGCCAACGTCCTGACTTTC.

The table lists this clonotype with a few counts. The CDR3 sequence: CASRPEPGQGGEQYF. CDR3 nucleotides: TGTGCCAGCAGGCCCGAGCCGGGACAGGGAGGGGAGCAGTACTTC. V and J are TRBV28 and TRBJ2-7; 9 bases align to TRBD1. This CDR3 region has 15 residues. V was clipped by 6 bases and J by 7 bases; unmatched bases: 13. CDR1 is MDHEN, CDR2 SYDVKM, per germline. The full variable domain, completed using reference TRBV28 and TRBJ2-7, is DVKVTQSSRYLVKRTGEKVFLECVQDMDHENMFWYRQDPGLGLRLIYFSYDVKMKEKGDIPEGYSVSREKKERFSLILESASTNQTSMYLCASRPEPGQGGEQYFGPGTRLTVT.

V is TRBV14 and J is TRBJ2-7, with D perhaps TRBD1 or TRBD2 (5 bases each). The ends were cut back, 4 bases at V and 2 bases at J, with 15 bases in the middle. The CDR3 extends over 15 amino acids. The germline CDR1 and CDR2 sequences are SGHDN and FVKESK. The CDR3 coding sequence is TGTGCCAGCAGCCTCTTTATGGGGGAAGCCTACGAGCAGTACTTC. As protein: CASSLFMGEAYEQYF.

In its sample, this clonotype was seen many times. The CDR3 protein is CASSLARLAGGGRTYNEQFF. DNA of the CDR3: TGTGCCAGCAGCTTAGCGCGACTAGCGGGAGGAGGGAGGACCTACAATGAGCAGTTCTTC. The chain carries TRBV7-8 and TRBJ2-1; 13 bases match TRBD2. This CDR3 contains 20 residues. The J segment lost 2 bases and the V segment lost 0 bases, leaving 10 bases of the junction unmatched. The germline V gene has CDR1 SGHVS and CDR2 FQNEAQ. The full variable domain, completed using reference TRBV7-8 and TRBJ2-1, is GAGVSQSPRYKVAKRGQDVALRCDPISGHVSLFWYQQALGQGPEFLTYFQNEAQLDKSGLPSDRFFAERPEGSVSTLKIQRTQQEDSAVYLCASSLARLAGGGRTYNEQFFGPGTRLTVL.

This clonotype was seen repeatedly, ten times or more. V gene TRBV7-9 combines with J gene TRBJ2-7; D is perhaps TRBD1 or TRBD2 (5 bases each). The CDR3 runs to 15 residues. Germline-derived CDR1 and CDR2 are SEHNR and FQNEAQ (reference sequence). V was pared by 5 bases and J by 0 bases, with 14 bases between. The CDR3 is CASSLTRGNSYEQYF. Written as DNA, the CDR3 is TGTGCCAGCAGCCTGACCCGGGGCAACTCCTACGAGCAGTACTTC.

V usage is TRBV19 and J usage is TRBJ2-6; D remains unclear. This CDR3 is 14 amino acids long. Trimming took 3 bases from V and 2 from J, leaving 5 bases between them. Germline CDR1 LNHDA, CDR2 SQIVND (reference sequence). CDR3 bases: TGTGCCAGTAGTATCCTCGCTGGGGCCAACGTCCTGACTTTC. Translating it yields CASSILAGANVLTF.

The sample holds many counts of this clonotype. This sequence joins TRBV11-2 and TRBJ1-2, with D possibly matching TRBD1 (6 bases). CDR1 is SGHAT, CDR2 FQNNGV, per germline. V shed 6 bases and J shed 4 bases, with 24 bases lying between them. This CDR3 comprises 17 residues. The CDR3 DNA reads as TGTGCCAGCAGTACGCCCCCAGGGGAGGACTTCGGCTATGGCTACACCTTC. It yields the protein CASSTPPGEDFGYGYTF.

This clonotype was recorded a few times. The genes are TRBV7-9 and TRBJ2-7; tentative D call: TRBD1 (7 bases). Germline CDR1 and CDR2: SEHNR and FQNEAQ (reference sequence). V gave up 1 base and J gave up 3 bases, with 34 bases separating them. The CDR3 spans 22 residues. CDR3 residues: CASSLGILGGGDSGFDFYEQYF. CDR3 in DNA: TGTGCCAGCAGCTTAGGGATATTAGGGGGCGGGGACTCCGGATTTGATTTCTACGAGCAGTACTTC.

This clonotype was seen repeatedly, ten times or more. The chain uses TRBV12-3 or TRBV12-4 and TRBJ1-1; 7 bases map to TRBD1. This CDR3 has 13 amino acids. Trimming cost V 0 bases and J 7 bases; bases outside gene matches: 2. CDR3 coding DNA: TGTGCCAGCAGTTTAGCAGGGGGCGGTGAAGCTTTCTTT. Protein sequence: CASSLAGGGEAFF.

This clonotype was detected many times. The chain combines TRBV7-8 with TRBJ2-7; 9 bases agree with TRBD1. Germline V gene data show CDR1 as SGHVS and CDR2 as FQNEAQ. Trimming cost V 1 base and J 3 bases; bases outside gene matches: 7. The CDR3 covers 16 residues. The CDR3 region is CASSLDSGTGYYEQYF. In DNA, the CDR3 is TGTGCCAGCAGCTTAGATTCCGGGACAGGGTACTACGAGCAGTACTTC.